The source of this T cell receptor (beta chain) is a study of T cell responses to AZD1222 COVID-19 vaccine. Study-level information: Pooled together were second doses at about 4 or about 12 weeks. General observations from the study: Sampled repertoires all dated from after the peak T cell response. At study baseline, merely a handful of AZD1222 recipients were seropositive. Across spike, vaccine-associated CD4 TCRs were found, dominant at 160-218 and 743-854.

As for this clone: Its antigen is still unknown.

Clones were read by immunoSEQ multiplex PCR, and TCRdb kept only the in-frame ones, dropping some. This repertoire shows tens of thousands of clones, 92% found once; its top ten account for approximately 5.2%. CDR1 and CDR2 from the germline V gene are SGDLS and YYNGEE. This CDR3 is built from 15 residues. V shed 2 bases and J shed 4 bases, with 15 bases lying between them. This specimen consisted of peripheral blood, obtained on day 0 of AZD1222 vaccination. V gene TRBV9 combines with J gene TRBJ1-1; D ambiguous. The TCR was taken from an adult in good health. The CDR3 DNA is TGTGCCAGCAGCGTTTTAGGGTTATGGGGCACTGAAGCTTTCTTT. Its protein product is CASSVLGLWGTEAFF.